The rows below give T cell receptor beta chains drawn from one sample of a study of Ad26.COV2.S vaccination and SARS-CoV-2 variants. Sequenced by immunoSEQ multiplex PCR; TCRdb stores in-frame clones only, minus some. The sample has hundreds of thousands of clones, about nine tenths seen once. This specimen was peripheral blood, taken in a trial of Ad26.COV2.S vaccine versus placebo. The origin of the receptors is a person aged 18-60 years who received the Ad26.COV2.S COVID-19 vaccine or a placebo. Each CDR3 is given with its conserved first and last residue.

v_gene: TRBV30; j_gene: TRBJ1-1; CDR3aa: CAWSVQYMVLKPGNTEAFF
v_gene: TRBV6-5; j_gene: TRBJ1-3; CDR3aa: CASTTDANSGNTIYF
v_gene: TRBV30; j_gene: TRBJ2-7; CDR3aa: CAWTNPGLAGDVSYEQYF
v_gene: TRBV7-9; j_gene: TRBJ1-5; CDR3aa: CASSAGGIGQPQHF
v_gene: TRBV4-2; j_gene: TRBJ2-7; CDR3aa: CASNNSSRGQVPYEQYF
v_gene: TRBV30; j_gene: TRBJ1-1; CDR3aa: CACAGTVNTEAFF
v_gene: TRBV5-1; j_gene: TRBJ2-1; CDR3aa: CASSSLAGGLDEQFF
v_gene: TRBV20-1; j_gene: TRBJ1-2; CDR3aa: CSVVEGAGYTF
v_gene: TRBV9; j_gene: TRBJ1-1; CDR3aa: CASSETDHEAFF
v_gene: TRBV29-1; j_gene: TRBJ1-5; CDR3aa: CSGGQGAGQPQHF
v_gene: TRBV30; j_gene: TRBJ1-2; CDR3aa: CAWSAQPNYGYTF
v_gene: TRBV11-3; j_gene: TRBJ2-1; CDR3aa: CASSQGGRSSYNEQFF
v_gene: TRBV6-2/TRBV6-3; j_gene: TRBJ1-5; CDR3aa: CASSLSGPFSNQPQHF
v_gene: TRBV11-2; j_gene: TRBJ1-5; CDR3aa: CASSVGTGDNQPQHF
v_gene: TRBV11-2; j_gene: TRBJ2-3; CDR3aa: CASVEGAADTQYF
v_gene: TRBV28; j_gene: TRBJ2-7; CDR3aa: CASSSSGRSEYF
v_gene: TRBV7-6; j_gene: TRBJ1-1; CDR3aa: CASSSSSVRLNTEAFF
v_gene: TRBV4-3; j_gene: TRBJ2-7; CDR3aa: CASSQTRALTYEQYF
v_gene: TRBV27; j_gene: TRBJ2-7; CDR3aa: CASKEGTGFWDEQYF
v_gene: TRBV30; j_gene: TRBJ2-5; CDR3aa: CAWSGGGWETQYF
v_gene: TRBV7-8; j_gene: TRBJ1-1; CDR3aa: CASSSSLGRTNTEAFF
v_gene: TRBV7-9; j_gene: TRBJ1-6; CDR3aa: CASSLGQNSPLHF
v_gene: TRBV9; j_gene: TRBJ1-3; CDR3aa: CASSGEKPSGNTIYF
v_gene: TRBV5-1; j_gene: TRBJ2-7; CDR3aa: CASSLAAGSTYEQYF
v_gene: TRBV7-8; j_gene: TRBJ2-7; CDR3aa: CASAGGARPYEQYF
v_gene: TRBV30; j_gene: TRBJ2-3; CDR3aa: CASRGDTSTDTQYF
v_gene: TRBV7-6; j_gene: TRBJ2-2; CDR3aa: CASSPTTGELFF
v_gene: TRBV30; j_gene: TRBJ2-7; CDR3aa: CAWGLASSYEQYF
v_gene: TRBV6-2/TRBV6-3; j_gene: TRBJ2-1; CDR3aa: CASSRRGANEQFF
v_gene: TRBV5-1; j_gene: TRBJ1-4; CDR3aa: CASSLGRISAATNEKLFF
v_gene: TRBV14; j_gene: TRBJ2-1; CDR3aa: CASSQEIGTQQFF
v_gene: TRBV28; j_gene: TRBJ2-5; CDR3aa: CASSSGGASGQETQYF
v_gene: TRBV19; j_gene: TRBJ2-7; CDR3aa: CASSTGTGFLDEQYF
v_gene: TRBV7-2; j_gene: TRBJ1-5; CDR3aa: CASSFGVNQPQHF
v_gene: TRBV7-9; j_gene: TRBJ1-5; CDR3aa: CASKRGDRANQPQHF
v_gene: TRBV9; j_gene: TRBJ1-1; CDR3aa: CASSPGQQHTEAFF
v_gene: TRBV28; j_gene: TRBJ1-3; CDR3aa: CASSLSSGWDTIYF
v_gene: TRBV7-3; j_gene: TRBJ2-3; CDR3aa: CASSEGGADTQYF
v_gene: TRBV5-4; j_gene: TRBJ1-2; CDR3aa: CASSLDRGEFYGYTF
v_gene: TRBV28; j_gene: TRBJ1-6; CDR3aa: CASSPTGDGYNSPLHF
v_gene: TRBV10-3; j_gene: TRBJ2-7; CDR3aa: CAISGTESSYEQYF
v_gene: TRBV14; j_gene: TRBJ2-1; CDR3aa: CASSQGQGKDPEQFF
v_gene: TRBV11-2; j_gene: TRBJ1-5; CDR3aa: CASSQDSNQPQHF
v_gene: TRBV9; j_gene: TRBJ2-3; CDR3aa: CASSGRNLPDTQYF
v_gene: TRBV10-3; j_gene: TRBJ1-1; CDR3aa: CATREGQMNTEAFF
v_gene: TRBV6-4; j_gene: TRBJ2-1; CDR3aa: CASSLSGNNEQFF
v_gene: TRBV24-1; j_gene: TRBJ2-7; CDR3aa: CATKSTGEPSYEQYF
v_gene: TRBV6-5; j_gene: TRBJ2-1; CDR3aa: CASSYPPGPTYNEQFF
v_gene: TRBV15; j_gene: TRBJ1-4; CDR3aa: CATSRLIYTRINEKLFF
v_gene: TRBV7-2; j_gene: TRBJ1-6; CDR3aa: CASSVITGTGTSPLHF
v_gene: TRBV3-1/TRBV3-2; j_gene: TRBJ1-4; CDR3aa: CASSQDRGFAGEKLFF
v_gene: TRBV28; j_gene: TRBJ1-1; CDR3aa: CASSIEQGPEAFF
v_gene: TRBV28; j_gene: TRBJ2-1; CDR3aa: CASSLSARIHEQFF
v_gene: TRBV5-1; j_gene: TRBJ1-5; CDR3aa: CASSLGVGNSNQPQHF
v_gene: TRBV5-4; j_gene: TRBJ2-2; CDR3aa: CASSLAPTRANTGELFF
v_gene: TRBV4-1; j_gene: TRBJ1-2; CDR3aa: CASSQDRRMNRNYGYTF